This TCR beta chain originates from a study of blood T cell repertoires in COVID-19. Study-level background: In each case, the material was cDNA or gDNA derived from T cells, B-cell-depleted T cells, or PBMCs.

Profiling relied on immunoSEQ multiplex PCR, and the TCRdb table lists in-frame clones only, not all of them. The sample consists of 150,000 to 250,000 clones, more than 65% of them appearing once. The study assigned cohorts using participant-reported clinical history. Cohort 3 recovery required two negative PCRs, clearance, or symptom resolution. The CDR3 runs to 13 residues. Germline V gene sequence: CDR1 SGHTA, CDR2 FQGNSA. V lost 5 bases, J lost 2 bases, and 9 bases lay in between. A single count supports this clone. At the DNA level, this CDR3 is encoded by other sequences in the same sample as well.

The V and J genes are TRBV7-2 and TRBJ1-2; tentative D call: TRBD1 (6 bases). The TCR comes from a man between 35 and 55 years old who had recovered from COVID-19. The sequencing input was PBMCs or T cells enriched from blood (not recorded which). Here the CDR3 reads CASSPDRNYGYTF. The CDR3 region has the DNA TGTGCCAGCAGCCCCGACAGGAACTATGGCTACACCTTC.